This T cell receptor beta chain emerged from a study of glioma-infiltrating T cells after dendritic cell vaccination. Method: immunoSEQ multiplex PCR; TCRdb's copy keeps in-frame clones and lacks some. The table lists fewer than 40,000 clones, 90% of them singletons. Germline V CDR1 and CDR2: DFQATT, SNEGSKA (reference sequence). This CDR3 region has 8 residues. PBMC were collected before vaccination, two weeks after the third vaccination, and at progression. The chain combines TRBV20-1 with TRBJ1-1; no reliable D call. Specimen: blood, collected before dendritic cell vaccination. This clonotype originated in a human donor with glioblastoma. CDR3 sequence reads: CNRTEAFF. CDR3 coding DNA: TGCAATCGTACTGAAGCTTTCTTT.